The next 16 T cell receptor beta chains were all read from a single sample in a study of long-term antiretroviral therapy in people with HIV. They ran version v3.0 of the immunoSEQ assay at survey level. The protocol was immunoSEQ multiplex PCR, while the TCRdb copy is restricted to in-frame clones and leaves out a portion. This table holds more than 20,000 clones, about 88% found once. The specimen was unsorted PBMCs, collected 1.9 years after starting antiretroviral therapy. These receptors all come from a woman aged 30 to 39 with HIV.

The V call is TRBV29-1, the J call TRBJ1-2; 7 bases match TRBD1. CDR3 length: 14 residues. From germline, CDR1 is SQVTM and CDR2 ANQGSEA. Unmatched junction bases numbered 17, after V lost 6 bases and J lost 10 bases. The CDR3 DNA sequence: TGCAGCGTGGACAGGTCGGGCGGGGTGAATGACTACACCTTC. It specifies CSVDRSGGVNDYTF.

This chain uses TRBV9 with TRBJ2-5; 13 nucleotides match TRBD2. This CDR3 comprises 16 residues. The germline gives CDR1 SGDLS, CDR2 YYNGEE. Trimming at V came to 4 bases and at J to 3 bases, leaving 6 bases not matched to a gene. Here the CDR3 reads CASSSGTSGAEETQYF. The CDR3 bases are TGTGCCAGCAGCTCCGGGACTAGCGGGGCGGAAGAGACCCAGTACTTC.

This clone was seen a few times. In DNA form, the CDR3 reads TGTGCCAGCAGCCAATTGACAGGGATGTTGCATTCACCCCTCCACTTT. It translates to CASSQLTGMLHSPLHF. This sequence joins TRBV14 and TRBJ1-6; 7 bases line up with TRBD1. With 2 bases clipped from V and 8 bases from J, the junction kept 9 bases outside the gene matches. This CDR3 comprises 16 residues. Germline values: CDR1 SGHDN, CDR2 FVKESK.

The chain's CDR3 is CASSPGIATNEKLFF. The CDR3 DNA sequence: TGTGCCAGCAGCCCCGGGATCGCAACTAATGAAAAACTGTTTTTT. The chain carries TRBV7-9 and TRBJ1-4; D is unclear. The CDR3 runs 15 residues. Germline values: CDR1 SEHNR, CDR2 FQNEAQ (reference sequence). Trimming cost V 5 bases and J 0 bases, with 10 bases left between them.

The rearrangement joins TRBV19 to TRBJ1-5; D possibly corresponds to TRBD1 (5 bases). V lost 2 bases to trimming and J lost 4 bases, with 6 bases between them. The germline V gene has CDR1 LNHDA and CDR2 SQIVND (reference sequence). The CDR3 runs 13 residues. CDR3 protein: CASSIWGNQPQHF. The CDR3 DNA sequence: TGTGCCAGTAGTATATGGGGGAATCAGCCCCAGCATTTT.

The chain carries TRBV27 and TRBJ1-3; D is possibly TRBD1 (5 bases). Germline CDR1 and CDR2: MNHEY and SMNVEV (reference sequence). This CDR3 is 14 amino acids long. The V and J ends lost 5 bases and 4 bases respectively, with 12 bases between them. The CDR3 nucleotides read TGTGCCAGCAGTCTCTCAGGGAGGGGAAACACCATATATTTT. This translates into CASSLSGRGNTIYF.

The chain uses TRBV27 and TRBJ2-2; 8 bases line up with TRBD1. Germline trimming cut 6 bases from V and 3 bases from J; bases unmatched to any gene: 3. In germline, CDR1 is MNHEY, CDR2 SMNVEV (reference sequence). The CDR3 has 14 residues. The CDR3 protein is CASRDRVYTGELFF. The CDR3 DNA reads TGTGCCAGCAGGGACAGGGTGTACACCGGGGAGCTGTTTTTT.

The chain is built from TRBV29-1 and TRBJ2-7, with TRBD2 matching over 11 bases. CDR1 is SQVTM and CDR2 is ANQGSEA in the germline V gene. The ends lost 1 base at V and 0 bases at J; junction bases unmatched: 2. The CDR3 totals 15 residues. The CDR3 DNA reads TGCAGCGTTGAAGGTCTAGCGGGGGGCTCCTACGAGCAGTACTTC. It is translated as CSVEGLAGGSYEQYF.

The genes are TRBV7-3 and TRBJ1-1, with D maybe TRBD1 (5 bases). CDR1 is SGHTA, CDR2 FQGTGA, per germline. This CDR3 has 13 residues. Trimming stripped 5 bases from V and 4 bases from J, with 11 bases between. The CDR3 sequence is CASSPGGFTEAFF. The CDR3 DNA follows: TGTGCCAGCAGCCCGGGGGGGTTCACTGAAGCTTTCTTT.

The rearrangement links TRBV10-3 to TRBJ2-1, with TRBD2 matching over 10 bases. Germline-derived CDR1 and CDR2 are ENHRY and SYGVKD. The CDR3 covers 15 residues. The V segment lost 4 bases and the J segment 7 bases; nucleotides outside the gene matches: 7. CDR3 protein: CAISGNSGGKNEQFF. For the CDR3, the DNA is TGTGCCATCAGTGGAAATAGCGGGGGGAAAAATGAGCAGTTCTTC.

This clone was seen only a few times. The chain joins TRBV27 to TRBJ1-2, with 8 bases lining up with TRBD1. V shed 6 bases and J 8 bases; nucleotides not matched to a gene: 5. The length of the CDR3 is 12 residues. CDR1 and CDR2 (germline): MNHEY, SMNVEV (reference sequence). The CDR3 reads CASRTTGDGYTF. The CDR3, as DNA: TGTGCCAGCAGAACGACAGGGGACGGCTACACCTTC.

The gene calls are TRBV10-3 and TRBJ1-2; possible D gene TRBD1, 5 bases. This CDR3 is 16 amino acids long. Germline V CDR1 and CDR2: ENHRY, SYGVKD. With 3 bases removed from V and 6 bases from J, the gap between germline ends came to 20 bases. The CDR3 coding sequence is TGTGCCATCAGTGATGGGCAGGGTCTACGAGCGGATGGCTACACCTTC. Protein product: CAISDGQGLRADGYTF.

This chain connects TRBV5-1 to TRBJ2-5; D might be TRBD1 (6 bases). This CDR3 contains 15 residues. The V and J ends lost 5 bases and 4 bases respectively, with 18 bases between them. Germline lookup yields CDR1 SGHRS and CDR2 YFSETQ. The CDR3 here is CASREQDSIGETQYF. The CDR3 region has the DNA TGCGCCAGCAGGGAACAGGACAGTATTGGAGAGACCCAGTACTTC.

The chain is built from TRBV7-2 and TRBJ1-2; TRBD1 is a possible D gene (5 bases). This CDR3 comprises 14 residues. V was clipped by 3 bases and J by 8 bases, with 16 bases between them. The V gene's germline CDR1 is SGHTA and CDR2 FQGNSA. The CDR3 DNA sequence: TGTGCCAGCAGCTTTGGTGGTTGGGGACGAGGCTACACCTTC. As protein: CASSFGGWGRGYTF. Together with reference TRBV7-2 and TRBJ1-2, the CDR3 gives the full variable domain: GAGVSQSPSNKVTEKGKDVELRCDPISGHTALYWYRQSLGQGLEFLIYFQGNSAPDKSGLPSDRFSAERTGGSVSTLTIQRTQQEDSAVYLCASSFGGWGRGYTFGSGTRLTVV.

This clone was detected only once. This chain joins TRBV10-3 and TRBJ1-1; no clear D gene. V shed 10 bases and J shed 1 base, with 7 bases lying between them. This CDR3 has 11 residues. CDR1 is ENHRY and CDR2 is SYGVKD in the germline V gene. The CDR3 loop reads CATTRNTEAFF. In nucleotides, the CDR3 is TGTGCCACCACACGGAACACTGAAGCTTTCTTT.

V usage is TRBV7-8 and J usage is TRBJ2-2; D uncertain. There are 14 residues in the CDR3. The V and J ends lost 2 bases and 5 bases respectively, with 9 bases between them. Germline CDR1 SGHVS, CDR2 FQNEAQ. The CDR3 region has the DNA TGTGCCAGCAGCTTACTGCCCGGAACCGGGGAGCTGTTTTTT. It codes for CASSLLPGTGELFF.